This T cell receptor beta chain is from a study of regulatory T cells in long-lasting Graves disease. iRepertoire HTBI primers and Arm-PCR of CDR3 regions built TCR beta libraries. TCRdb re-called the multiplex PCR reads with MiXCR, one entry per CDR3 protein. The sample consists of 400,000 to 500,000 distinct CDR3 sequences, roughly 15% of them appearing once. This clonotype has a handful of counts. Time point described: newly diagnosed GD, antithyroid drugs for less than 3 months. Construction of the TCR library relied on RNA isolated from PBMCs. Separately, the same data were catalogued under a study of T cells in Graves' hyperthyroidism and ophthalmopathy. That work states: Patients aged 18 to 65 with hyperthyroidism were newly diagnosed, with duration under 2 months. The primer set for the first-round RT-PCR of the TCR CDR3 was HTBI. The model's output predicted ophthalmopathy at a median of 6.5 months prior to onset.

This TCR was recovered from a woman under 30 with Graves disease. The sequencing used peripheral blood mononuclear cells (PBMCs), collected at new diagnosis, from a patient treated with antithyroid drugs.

The DNA for the CDR3 is TGCGCCAGCAGCAATAGCGGGAGGATGGAGACCCAGTACTTC. Translated, it gives CASSNSGRMETQYF. The genes are TRBV5-1 and TRBJ2-5; TRBD2 aligns across 10 bases. Germline CDR1 reads SGHRS; CDR2 reads YFSETQ. V lost 4 bases, J lost 5 bases, and 5 bases stayed unmatched. The CDR3 is 14 amino acids.